This T cell receptor beta chain was found in a study of T cell responses to AZD1222 COVID-19 vaccine. Study at large: Analysis merged second doses at about 4 or about 12 weeks.

The V gene's germline CDR1 is SGHKS and CDR2 YYEKEE (reference sequence). The CDR3 covers 16 residues. With 0 bases removed from V and 4 bases from J, the gap between germline ends came to 16 bases. As to this clone: What it recognizes is unknown.

Sequencing used immunoSEQ multiplex PCR; TCRdb keeps in-frame clones, though not all of them. This table holds some 130,000 clones, about 90% found once. Broader study findings: Epitopes outside B.1.351 and B.1.1.7 mutated regions reportedly drew nearly half of spike TCRs.

This receptor was taken from an adult in good health. The chain is built from TRBV5-5 and TRBJ1-2; perhaps TRBD1 as D (5 bases). This sample comprised peripheral blood, obtained on day 0 of AZD1222 vaccination. The CDR3 loop is CASSLVRGRNLYGYTF. Written as DNA, the CDR3 is TGTGCCAGCAGCTTGGTCCGGGGCCGCAACCTCTATGGCTACACCTTC.